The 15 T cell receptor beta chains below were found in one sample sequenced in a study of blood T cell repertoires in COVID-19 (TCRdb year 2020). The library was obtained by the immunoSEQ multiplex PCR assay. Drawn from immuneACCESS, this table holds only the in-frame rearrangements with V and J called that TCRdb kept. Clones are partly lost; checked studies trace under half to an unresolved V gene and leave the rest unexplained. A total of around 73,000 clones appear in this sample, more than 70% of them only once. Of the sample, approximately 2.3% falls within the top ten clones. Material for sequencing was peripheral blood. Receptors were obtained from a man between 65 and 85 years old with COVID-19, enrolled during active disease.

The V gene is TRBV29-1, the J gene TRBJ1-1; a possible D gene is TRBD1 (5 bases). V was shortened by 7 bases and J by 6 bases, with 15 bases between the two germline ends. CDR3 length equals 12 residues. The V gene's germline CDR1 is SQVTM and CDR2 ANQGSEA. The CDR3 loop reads CSAVGGSPEAFF. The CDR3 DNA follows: TGCAGCGCCGTGGGGGGGAGTCCTGAAGCTTTCTTT.

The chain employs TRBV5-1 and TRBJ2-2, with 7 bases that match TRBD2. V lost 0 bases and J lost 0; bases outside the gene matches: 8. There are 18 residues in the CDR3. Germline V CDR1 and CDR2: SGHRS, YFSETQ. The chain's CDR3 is CASSLGSSGSPNTGELFF. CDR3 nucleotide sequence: TGCGCCAGCAGCTTGGGAAGTAGCGGGTCTCCGAACACCGGGGAGCTGTTTTTT.

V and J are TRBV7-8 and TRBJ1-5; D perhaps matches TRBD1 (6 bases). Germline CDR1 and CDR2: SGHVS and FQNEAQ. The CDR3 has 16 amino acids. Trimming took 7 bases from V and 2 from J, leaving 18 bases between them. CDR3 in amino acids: CASTENRVGGNQPQHF. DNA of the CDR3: TGTGCCAGCACCGAGAACAGGGTGGGAGGCAATCAGCCCCAGCATTTT.

CDR3 nucleotide sequence: TGTGCCAGTAGTATCGGACAGGGGGCCTACGAGCAGTACTTC. Protein sequence: CASSIGQGAYEQYF. The V and J genes are TRBV19 and TRBJ2-7; 10 nucleotides align to TRBD1. Germline V gives CDR1 LNHDA, CDR2 SQIVND (reference sequence). The CDR3 runs to 14 residues. J lost 2 bases, V lost 3 bases, and 1 base had no gene match.

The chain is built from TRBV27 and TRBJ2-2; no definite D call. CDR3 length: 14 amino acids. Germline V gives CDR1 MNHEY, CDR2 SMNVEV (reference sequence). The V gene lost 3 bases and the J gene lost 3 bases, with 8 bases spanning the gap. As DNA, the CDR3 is TGTGCCAGCAGTTTTTTCGGGTACACCGGGGAGCTGTTTTTT. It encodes CASSFFGYTGELFF.

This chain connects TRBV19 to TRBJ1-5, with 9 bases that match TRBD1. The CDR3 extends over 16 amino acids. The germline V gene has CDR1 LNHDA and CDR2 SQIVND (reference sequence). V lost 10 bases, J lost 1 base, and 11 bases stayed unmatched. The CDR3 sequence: CATKPQDRGSNQPQHF. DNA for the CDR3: TGTGCCACCAAGCCCCAGGACAGGGGAAGCAATCAGCCCCAGCATTTT.

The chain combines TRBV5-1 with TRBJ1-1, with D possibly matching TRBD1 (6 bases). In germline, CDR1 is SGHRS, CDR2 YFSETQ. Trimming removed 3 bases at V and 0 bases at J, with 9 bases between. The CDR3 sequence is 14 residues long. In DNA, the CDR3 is TGCGCCAGCAGCTGGGGGCCCATGAACACTGAAGCTTTCTTT. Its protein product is CASSWGPMNTEAFF.

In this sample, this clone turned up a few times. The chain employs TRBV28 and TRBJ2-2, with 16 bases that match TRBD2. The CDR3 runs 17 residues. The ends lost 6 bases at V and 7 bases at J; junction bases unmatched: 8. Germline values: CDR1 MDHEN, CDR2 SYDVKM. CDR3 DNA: TGTGCCAGCAGCCCGGGACTAGCGGGAGGGCCGATCGGGGAGCTGTTTTTT. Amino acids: CASSPGLAGGPIGELFF.

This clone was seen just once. CDR3 DNA sequence: TGTGCCAGCAGCTATCCGGGACAGGGGTTCACCGGGGAGCTGTTTTTT. It is translated as CASSYPGQGFTGELFF. The rearrangement uses TRBV11-2 and TRBJ2-2; 10 nucleotides match TRBD1. Germline CDR1 and CDR2: SGHAT and FQNNGV. V gave up 4 bases and J gave up 4 bases; unmatched junction bases: 6. The CDR3 consists of 16 residues.

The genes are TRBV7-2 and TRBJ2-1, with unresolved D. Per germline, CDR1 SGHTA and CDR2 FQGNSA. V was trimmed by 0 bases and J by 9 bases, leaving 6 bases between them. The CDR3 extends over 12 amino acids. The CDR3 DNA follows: TGTGCCAGCAGCTTAGCGGTGGCTGAGCAGTTCTTC. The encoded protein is CASSLAVAEQFF.

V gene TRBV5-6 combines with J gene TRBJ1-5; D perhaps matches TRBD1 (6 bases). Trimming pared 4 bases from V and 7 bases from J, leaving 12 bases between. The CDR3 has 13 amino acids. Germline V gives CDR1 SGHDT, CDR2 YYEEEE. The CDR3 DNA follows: TGTGCCAGCAGCGGAAACAGGGCCCAGCCCCAGCATTTT. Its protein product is CASSGNRAQPQHF. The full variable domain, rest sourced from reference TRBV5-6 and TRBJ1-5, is DAGVTQSPTHLIKTRGQQVTLRCSPKSGHDTVSWYQQALGQGPQFIFQYYEEEERQRGNFPDRFSGHQFPNYSSELNVNALLLGDSALYLCASSGNRAQPQHFGDGTRLSIL.

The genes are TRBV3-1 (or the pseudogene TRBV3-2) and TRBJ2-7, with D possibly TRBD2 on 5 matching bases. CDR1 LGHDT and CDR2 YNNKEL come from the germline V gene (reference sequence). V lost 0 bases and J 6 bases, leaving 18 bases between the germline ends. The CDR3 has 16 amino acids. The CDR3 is CASSQELGVWVAEQYF. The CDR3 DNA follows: TGTGCCAGCAGCCAAGAGCTCGGGGTTTGGGTGGCCGAGCAGTACTTC.

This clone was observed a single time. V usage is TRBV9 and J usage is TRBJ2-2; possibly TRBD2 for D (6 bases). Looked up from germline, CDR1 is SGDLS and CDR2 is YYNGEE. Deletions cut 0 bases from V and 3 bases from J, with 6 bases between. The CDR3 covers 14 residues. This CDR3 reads CASSVAGDTGELFF. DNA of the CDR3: TGTGCCAGCAGCGTAGCGGGGGACACCGGGGAGCTGTTTTTT. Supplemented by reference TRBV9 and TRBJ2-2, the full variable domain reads DSGVTQTPKHLITATGQRVTLRCSPRSGDLSVYWYQQSLDQGLQFLIQYYNGEERAKGNILERFSAQQFPDLHSELNLSSLELGDSALYFCASSVAGDTGELFFGEGSRLTVL.

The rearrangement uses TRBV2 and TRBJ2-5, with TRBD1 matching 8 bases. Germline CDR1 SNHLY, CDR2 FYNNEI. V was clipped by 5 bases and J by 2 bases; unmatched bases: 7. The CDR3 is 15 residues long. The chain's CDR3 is CASSLGQAAQETQYF. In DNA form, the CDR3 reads TGTGCCAGCAGTCTGGGACAGGCTGCTCAAGAGACCCAGTACTTC.

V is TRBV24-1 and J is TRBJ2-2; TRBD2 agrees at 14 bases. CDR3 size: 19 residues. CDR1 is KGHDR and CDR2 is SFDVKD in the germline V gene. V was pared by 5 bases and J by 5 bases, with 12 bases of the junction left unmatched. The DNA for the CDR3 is TGTGCCACCAGTGGTCCGACTAGCGGGAGGGCCCGGTTAACCGGGGAGCTGTTTTTT. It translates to CATSGPTSGRARLTGELFF.